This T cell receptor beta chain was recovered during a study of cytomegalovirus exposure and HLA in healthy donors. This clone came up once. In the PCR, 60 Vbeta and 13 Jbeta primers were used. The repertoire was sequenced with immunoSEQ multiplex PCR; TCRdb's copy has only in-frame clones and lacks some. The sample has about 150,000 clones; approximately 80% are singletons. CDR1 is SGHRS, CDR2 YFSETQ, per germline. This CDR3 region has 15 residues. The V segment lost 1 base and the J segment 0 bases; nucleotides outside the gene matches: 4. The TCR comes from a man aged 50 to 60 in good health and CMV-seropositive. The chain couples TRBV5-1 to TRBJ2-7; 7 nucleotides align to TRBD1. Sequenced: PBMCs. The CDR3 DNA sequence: TGCGCCAGCAGCTTGCCCGGGACAGCCTCCTACGAGCAGTACTTC. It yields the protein CASSLPGTASYEQYF.